These 8 T cell receptor beta chains originate from one sample sequenced in a study of CD8 T cells in ankylosing spondylitis. Using its own MiXCR run on the 5' RACE reads, TCRdb lists one record per CDR3 protein. The sample carries roughly 220,000 distinct CDR3 sequences, 18% recorded once. For these receptors, no antigen is known. Regarding the study as a whole: Made up of several highly homologous variants, a TCR beta motif appeared characteristic of ankylosing spondylitis blood.

The sample consisted of blood, either unsorted or a sorted T cell fraction (not recorded which). The receptor set was obtained from a male donor with ankylosing spondylitis.

This clonotype was observed a few times. This chain uses TRBV20-1 with TRBJ1-1; TRBD1 might be the D (6 bases). The germline V and J ends were trimmed by 6 bases and 4 bases, with 18 bases remaining between them. CDR3 length equals 14 residues. Germline-derived CDR1 and CDR2 are DFQATT and SNEGSKA (reference sequence). The CDR3 here is CSAGGRIEFTEAFF. Here the CDR3 DNA reads TGCAGTGCGGGGGGGCGGATCGAATTCACTGAAGCTTTCTTT.

This clonotype was observed a handful of times. This chain connects TRBV5-1 to TRBJ1-1, with D uncertain. V dropped 1 base and J dropped 1 base, with 8 bases sitting between them. Germline values: CDR1 SGHRS, CDR2 YFSETQ. The CDR3 spans 14 residues. Written as DNA, the CDR3 is TGCGCCAGCAGCTTGATAGACCCGAACACTGAAGCTTTCTTT. This sequence encodes CASSLIDPNTEAFF.

Here the CDR3 DNA reads TGTGCTAGTGGACCCGAAGAGTGGGTTTCCTTCTACGAGCAGTACTTC. It specifies CASGPEEWVSFYEQYF. The chain recombines TRBV12-5 with TRBJ2-7; D ambiguous. The CDR3 extends over 16 amino acids. Trimming left V 6 bases short and J 3 bases short, with 21 bases between. The germline CDR1 and CDR2 sequences are LGHNT and FRNRAP.

V gene TRBV10-1 combines with J gene TRBJ2-2; a possible D gene is TRBD1 (6 bases). The germline gives CDR1 WNHNN, CDR2 SYGVQD (reference sequence). Deletions cut 2 bases from V and 3 bases from J, with 13 bases between. This CDR3 region has 16 residues. The CDR3 DNA reads TGCGCCAGCAGTGAGATCCAGGGGCTCCACACCGGGGAGCTGTTTTTT. Translated: CASSEIQGLHTGELFF.

There are a few counts of this clonotype. CDR3 sequence: CASSAGGGKNIQYF. The CDR3 DNA sequence: TGTGCCAGCAGCGCTGGGGGGGGGAAAAACATTCAGTACTTC. The chain carries TRBV9 and TRBJ2-4; 7 bases map to TRBD2. CDR1 is SGDLS and CDR2 is YYNGEE in the germline V gene. J was trimmed by 4 bases and V by 3 bases; bases with no gene match: 4. This CDR3 contains 14 residues.

This rearrangement joins TRBV29-1 to TRBJ2-7; D is perhaps TRBD2 (7 bases). V lost 0 bases and J 6 bases, leaving 15 bases between the germline ends. The CDR3 is 14 residues long. Germline assignment: CDR1 SQVTM and CDR2 ANQGSEA. The CDR3 sequence: CSVEEGAGAGEQYF. CDR3 bases: TGCAGCGTTGAAGAGGGGGCGGGGGCCGGCGAGCAGTACTTC.

This clonotype has only a few counts. This chain connects TRBV15 to TRBJ2-7; D may be TRBD1 or TRBD2 (6 bases each). The germline V and J ends were trimmed by 5 bases and 2 bases, with 13 bases remaining between them. Germline V gene sequence: CDR1 LNHNV, CDR2 YYDKDF (reference sequence). This CDR3 spans 14 amino acids. CDR3 sequence: CATSARDNPYEQYF. The CDR3 DNA sequence: TGTGCCACCAGCGCGCGGGACAATCCCTACGAGCAGTACTTC.

V and J are TRBV27 and TRBJ2-2; 9 nucleotides agree with TRBD1. This CDR3 spans 14 amino acids. Germline CDR1 reads MNHEY; CDR2 reads SMNVEV (reference sequence). The V segment lost 8 bases and the J segment 7 bases; nucleotides outside the gene matches: 8. The chain's CDR3 is CASGRTGGFGELFF. In DNA form, the CDR3 reads TGTGCCAGCGGCCGTACAGGGGGCTTCGGGGAGCTGTTTTTT.